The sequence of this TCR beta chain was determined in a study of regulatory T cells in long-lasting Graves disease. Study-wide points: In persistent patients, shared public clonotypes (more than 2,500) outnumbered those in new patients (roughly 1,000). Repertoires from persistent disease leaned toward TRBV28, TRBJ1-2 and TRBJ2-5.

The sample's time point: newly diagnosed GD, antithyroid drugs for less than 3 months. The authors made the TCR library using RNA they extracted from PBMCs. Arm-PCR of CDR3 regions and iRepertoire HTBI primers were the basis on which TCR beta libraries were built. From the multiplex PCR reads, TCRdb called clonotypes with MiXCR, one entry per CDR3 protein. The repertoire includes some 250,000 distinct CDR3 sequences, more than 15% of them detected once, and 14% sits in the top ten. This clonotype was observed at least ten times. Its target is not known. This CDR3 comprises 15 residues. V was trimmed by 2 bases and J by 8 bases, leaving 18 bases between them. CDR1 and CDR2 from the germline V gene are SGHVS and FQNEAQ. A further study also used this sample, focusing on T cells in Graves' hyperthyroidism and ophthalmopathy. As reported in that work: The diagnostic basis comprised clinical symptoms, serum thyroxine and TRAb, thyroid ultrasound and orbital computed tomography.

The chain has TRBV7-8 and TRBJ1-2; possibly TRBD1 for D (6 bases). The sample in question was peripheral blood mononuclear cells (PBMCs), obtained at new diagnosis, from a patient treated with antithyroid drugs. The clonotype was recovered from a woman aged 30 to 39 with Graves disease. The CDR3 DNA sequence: TGTGCCAGCAGCTTATTGAGGGGGGGAGCCCGCGGCTACACCTTC. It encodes CASSLLRGGARGYTF.